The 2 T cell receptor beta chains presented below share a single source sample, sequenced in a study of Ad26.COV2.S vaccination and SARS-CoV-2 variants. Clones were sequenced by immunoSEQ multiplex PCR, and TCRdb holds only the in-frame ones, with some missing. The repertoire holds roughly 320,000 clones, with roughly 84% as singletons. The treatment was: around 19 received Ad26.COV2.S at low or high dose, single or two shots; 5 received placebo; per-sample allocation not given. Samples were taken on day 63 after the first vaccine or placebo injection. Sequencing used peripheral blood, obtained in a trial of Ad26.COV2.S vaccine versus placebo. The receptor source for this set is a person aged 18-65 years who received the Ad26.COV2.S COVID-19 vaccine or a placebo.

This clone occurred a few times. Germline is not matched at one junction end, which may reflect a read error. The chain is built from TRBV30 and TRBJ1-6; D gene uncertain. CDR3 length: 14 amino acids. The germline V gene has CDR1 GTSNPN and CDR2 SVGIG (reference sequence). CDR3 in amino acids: CAWSIVPYNSPLHF. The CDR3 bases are TGTGCCTGGAGTATAGTCCCATATAACTCACCCCTCCACTTT.

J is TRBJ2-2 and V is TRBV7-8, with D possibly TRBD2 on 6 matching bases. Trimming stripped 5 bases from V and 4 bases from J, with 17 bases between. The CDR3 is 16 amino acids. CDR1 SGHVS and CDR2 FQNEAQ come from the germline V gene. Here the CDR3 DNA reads TGTGCCAGCAGCGGGCCCACGCAGGGACTCACCGGGGAGCTGTTTTTT. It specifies CASSGPTQGLTGELFF.